Given below is one TCR beta chain in context. This clonotype came up a few times. Which antigen it targets is not known. The record has no base qualities; no much larger clone is one base away. The library came from 5' RACE. The data were produced on an Illumina HiSeq 2500. A second PCR of 7 to 11 cycles was performed with a sample-barcoded 5' primer and a J-beta primer mix. A template-switch 5' adaptor carrying 12 random nucleotides introduced a unique molecular identifier onto each TCR beta cDNA molecule. At least 2.5 million CDR3-containing paired-end reads were obtained from each sample. First-strand cDNA was synthesized from all RNA with the Mint cDNA synthesis kit, primed by a TRBC-specific oligonucleotide. Following uracil-DNA glycosylase treatment, a first 18-cycle PCR with universal primers M1SS and BC2_uni_R was performed on all cDNA. For the original study's pipeline: Each sample was normalized by randomly selecting 1 million high-quality reads, each carrying a distinct molecular identifier. Instead of being binned into consensus sequences, reads that shared molecular identifiers were thrown out. MiTCR, set to a Q25 quality threshold and the strictest error-elimination algorithm, was used for CDR3 identification, clonotype clustering and error correction. A nonparametric unseen species model with Euler transformation was used to estimate lower-bound total TCR beta diversity. The public reads were run again by TCRdb, first through fastp at Q25 and then through MiXCR, and only productive beta chains were kept. Rows are combined by CDR3 protein, so each entry shows the most common genes and DNA. The V and J calls and clone size are TCRdb's, not the authors'. A total of fewer than 1.5 million distinct CDR3 sequences appear in this sample, about 43% of them only once. The leading ten clones occupy 7.9% of the sample.

This record belongs to a study of blood T cells in healthy people across ages (dated by TCRdb to 2014 to 2015). Background on the whole study: In model experiments, template switching captured about one uniquely barcoded TCR beta cDNA molecule for every two T cells. For two donors (one aged 18 to 29 and one aged 80 or older), the study analyzed two additional independent replicas of 1 million unique cDNA reads from the same blood draw. Four age groups were formed from the donors: young (average about 16 years), middle-aged (around 39), aged (over 55) and long-lived (about 80). Using deep sequencing normalized with unique cDNA molecular identifiers, the study measured how TCR beta repertoire diversity changes with age. To avoid experimental bias, donors of different ages were spread randomly across the sequencing lanes. Summary of the overall study and its limitations: Compared with the aged group, the long-lived group had more naive CD4+ T cells, fewer expanded clones and increased TCR diversity, suggesting age selection. Observed TCR beta diversity per million T cells fell roughly linearly with age, and a significant reduction was already apparent by age approximately 41. Bulk unsorted PBMC profiling prevented conclusive comparison of naive and antigen-experienced compartments. A strong correlation was found between observed TCR beta diversity and the percentage of naive T cells measured by flow cytometry. The CMV infection status of donors was not known, potentially confounding age-related changes in expanded clonotypes. Estimates of total diversity from one million sequenced T cells were regarded as lower bounds and underestimates.

The CDR3 covers 15 residues, taking in both the cysteine and the phenylalanine. Only CDR3 DNA remains: 45 bases, in frame from the first base. The germline V gene (reference sequence) yields MNHEY for CDR1 and SMNVEV for CDR2. Compared with germline, V lacks 6 bases and J lacks 0 bases; bases without a gene match: 8. The donors were roughly 39 Caucasian individuals from Russia, aged about 6 to 95 years, who were systemically healthy. About 10 milliliters of peripheral blood were collected from each donor into EDTA-treated Vacutainer tubes. Ficoll-Paque density-gradient centrifugation was used to isolate PBMCs, with at least 7 million per sample. Total RNA was extracted from PBMCs with Trizol reagent, with at least 5 micrograms obtained per sample. For every donor, an aliquot of PBMCs went through flow cytometry to measure the percentages of naive CD45RAhigh/CD27high T cells.

The chain joins TRBV27 to TRBJ2-7; 7 bases in the middle match TRBD1. The source is a young woman in good health. The sequenced material came from blood. The nucleotide sequence reads as follows: TGTGCCAGCAGGCCGGGACAGCTAAACTCCTACGAGCAGTACTTC. Its protein product is CASRPGQLNSYEQYF.